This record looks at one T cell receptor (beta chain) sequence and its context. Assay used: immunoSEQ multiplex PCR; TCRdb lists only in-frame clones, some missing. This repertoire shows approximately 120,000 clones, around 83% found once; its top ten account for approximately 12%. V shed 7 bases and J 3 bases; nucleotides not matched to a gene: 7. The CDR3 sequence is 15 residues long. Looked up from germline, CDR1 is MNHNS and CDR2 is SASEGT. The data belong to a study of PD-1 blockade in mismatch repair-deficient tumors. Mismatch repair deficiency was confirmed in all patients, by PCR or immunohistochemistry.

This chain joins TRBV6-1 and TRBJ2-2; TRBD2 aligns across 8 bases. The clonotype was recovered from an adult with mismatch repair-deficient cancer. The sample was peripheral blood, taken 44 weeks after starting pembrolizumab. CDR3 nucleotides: TGTGCCAGCAAAGTTCCAGCGGGGGACACCGGGGAGCTGTTTTTT. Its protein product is CASKVPAGDTGELFF.